The present T cell receptor beta chain was sequenced within a study of CD8+ T cells in alopecia areata. Per the germline V gene, CDR1 is SGHAT and CDR2 is FQNNGV. CDR3 length: 11 amino acids. V lost 5 bases and J lost 7, with 8 bases in between. Overall study results and limits: Within the top 100, expanded CD8+ clones significantly decreased with tofacitinib, as did scalp clonality.

Described treatment: oral pan-JAK inhibitor, 5-10 mg twice daily. Alopecia areata patients provided lesional scalp punch biopsies and peripheral blood, both collected for the study. Sorted out of PBMCs were CD4+ T cells and CD8+ T cells. A word on this clone: The antigen is undetermined.

Sequencing relied on a cDNA template that was reverse transcribed from extracted RNA. Assay used: immunoSEQ multiplex PCR; TCRdb lists only in-frame clones, some missing. The top ten hold roughly 1.2% of the sample, which has 210,000 or so clones, more than 55% seen once. The TCR sequence derives from a human donor with alopecia areata. Sequencing was performed on CD4+ T cells sorted from blood, taken around week 44, from a patient treated with tofacitinib. The rearrangement uses TRBV11-2 and TRBJ1-2; D is unclear. The CDR3 here is CASSPGGGYTF. CDR3 nucleotide sequence: TGTGCCAGCAGCCCGGGTGGTGGCTACACCTTC.